Reported below is one TCR beta chain. This entry is derived from a study of shared clonotypes between healthy human individuals. With V trimmed by 5 bases and J by 4 bases, 7 bases remained unmatched. The CDR3 contains 14 residues. Per the germline V gene, CDR1 is SNHLY and CDR2 is FYNNEI. Healthy HIV-negative adults with no recent acute infections or vaccinations were recruited as donors. Original processing methods: Junction-only sequences produced by ImmunoSEQ had no quality scores, so filtering differed. Some clones are missing from TCRdb's copy, which holds only in-frame ones; the method was immunoSEQ multiplex PCR. V and J calls and clone size follow that table, whereas D and trimming were derived from the DNA. The sample has approximately 2.1 million clones; 90% to 95% are singletons.

The chain has TRBV2 and TRBJ2-7; 8 bases line up with TRBD2. The sample taken for sequencing was naive CD4+ T cells from PBMCs. The sample's subset: CD45RA+ positively selected. This clonotype originated in a man between 18 and 29 years old in good health. Some clones in this sample may be carry-over from other donors' samples. CDR3 protein: CASSIGLATYEQYF. The CDR3, as DNA: TGTGCCAGCAGTATCGGACTAGCCACTTACGAGCAGTACTTC.